Following are 9 T cell receptor beta chains from one sample sequenced in a study of T cells in Graves' hyperthyroidism and ophthalmopathy. It was RNA transcripts that yielded the amplified TCR beta CDR3 regions. Primed by the HTBI set, a first-round RT-PCR was run on the TCR CDR3. TCRdb redid the calling of the multiplex PCR reads with MiXCR, one entry per CDR3 protein. The sample yields more than 350,000 distinct CDR3 sequences, 15% seen once. Sequencing used blood. Receptor source: a woman aged 55-69 years with Graves' ophthalmopathy.

CDR3: CASSLDGATNEKLFF. The CDR3 DNA reads as TGTGCCAGCAGCTTAGATGGAGCAACTAATGAAAAACTGTTTTTT. V usage is TRBV7-9 and J usage is TRBJ1-4; no definite D call. This CDR3 has 15 residues. Germline CDR1 SEHNR, CDR2 FQNEAQ (reference sequence). The V end lost 1 base, the J end lost 0 bases, and 6 bases lay between the germline ends.

This clonotype was seen repeatedly, ten times or more. This chain joins TRBV5-6 and TRBJ2-7; 9 bases agree with TRBD2. V shed 2 bases and J 3 bases; nucleotides not matched to a gene: 6. Germline-derived CDR1 and CDR2 are SGHDT and YYEEEE. The CDR3 covers 15 residues. CDR3 residues: CASSFRLAEVYEQYF. In DNA, the CDR3 is TGTGCCAGCAGCTTCAGACTAGCGGAGGTCTACGAGCAGTACTTC.

This clonotype was observed a few times. V usage is TRBV19 and J usage is TRBJ2-1; 12 bases agree with TRBD2. This CDR3 contains 15 residues. V shed 5 bases and J 5 bases; nucleotides not matched to a gene: 4. Germline values: CDR1 LNHDA, CDR2 SQIVND (reference sequence). Here the CDR3 DNA reads TGTGCCAGTAGTGTACTAGCGGGAGGTAACAATGAGCAGTTCTTC. Amino acid sequence: CASSVLAGGNNEQFF.

This clonotype was counted many times. The V call is TRBV27, the J call TRBJ2-1, with 11 bases fitting TRBD2. Germline V CDR1 and CDR2: MNHEY, SMNVEV (reference sequence). Unmatched junction bases numbered 18, after V lost 6 bases and J lost 8 bases. The CDR3 has 18 amino acids. CDR3 nucleotide sequence: TGTGCCAGCAGAGGGCTAGCGGGAGGCTGGGGATTCGGCGATGAGCAGTTCTTC. Its protein is CASRGLAGGWGFGDEQFF.

This clonotype has more than one count but fewer than ten. The V call is TRBV20-1, the J call TRBJ1-2, with D hard to call. From germline, CDR1 is DFQATT and CDR2 SNEGSKA (reference sequence). V lost 8 bases and J 6 bases, leaving 13 bases between the germline ends. The CDR3 is 11 amino acids. This chain's CDR3 is CSSPREDGYTF. DNA of the CDR3: TGCAGTTCACCCCGCGAGGATGGCTACACCTTC.

This clonotype was seen repeatedly, ten times or more. This chain joins TRBV5-1 and TRBJ2-7, with 8 bases identical to TRBD1. Germline assignment: CDR1 SGHRS and CDR2 YFSETQ. With 5 bases clipped from V and 3 bases from J, the junction kept 7 bases outside the gene matches. The CDR3 consists of 14 residues. The CDR3 region has the DNA TGCGCCAGCAGAGCTGGACAGGGTAACTACGAGCAGTACTTC. It specifies CASRAGQGNYEQYF.

V and J are TRBV7-9 and TRBJ1-2; D call uncertain. This CDR3 region has 13 residues. V gave up 0 bases and J gave up 8 bases, with 10 bases separating them. Germline V gene sequence: CDR1 SEHNR, CDR2 FQNEAQ (reference sequence). The CDR3 DNA is TGTGCCAGCAGCTTAGCCCCCTCAGGCGGCTACACCTTC. Amino acids: CASSLAPSGGYTF.

The rearrangement uses TRBV11-1 and TRBJ2-7; 10 bases line up with TRBD2. Germline V lookup: CDR1 SGHAT, CDR2 FQDESV (reference sequence). The CDR3 spans 19 residues. V was pared by 5 bases and J by 2 bases, with 18 bases of the junction left unmatched. CDR3: CASSPGDGGLAEPPYEQYF. The CDR3 DNA is TGTGCCAGCAGCCCGGGGGACGGCGGACTAGCGGAGCCTCCCTACGAGCAGTACTTC.

The V gene is TRBV14, the J gene TRBJ1-2; D unclear. Looked up from germline, CDR1 is SGHDN and CDR2 is FVKESK. This CDR3 contains 13 residues. V shed 1 base and J shed 6 bases, with 9 bases lying between them. CDR3 in DNA: TGTGCCAGCAGCCAAGTACAGTTTGATGGCTACACCTTC. Residues: CASSQVQFDGYTF.